This T cell receptor beta chain was recorded in a study of cytomegalovirus exposure and HLA in healthy donors. Points on this clone: Its specificity is unknown.

Trimming took 7 bases from V and 5 from J, leaving 23 bases between them. CDR1 MNHNY and CDR2 SVGAGI come from the germline V gene (reference sequence). The CDR3 runs 16 residues. Both 60 Vbeta primers and 13 Jbeta primers went into the PCR. Repertoires were generated with immunoSEQ multiplex PCR, while TCRdb's copy carries only in-frame clones and drops some. Recorded here are 90,000 to 120,000 clones; the top ten clones represent about 0.59%. General observations from the study: Certain sequence variants were highly shared and formed a cluster, and this cluster was likely a sequencing artifact. Across all donors, roughly uniform sequencing depth was an assumption of the presence/absence analyses.

The J gene is TRBJ1-2, the V gene TRBV6-6; weak D call: TRBD1 (5 bases). This TCR was recovered from a man aged 45 to 65 in good health and CMV-seronegative. Sequencing was performed on PBMCs. Here the CDR3 DNA reads TGTGCCAGCAACAAAGGGGTCGGTTCGCGGAGTTATGGCTACACCTTC. Translated, it gives CASNKGVGSRSYGYTF.